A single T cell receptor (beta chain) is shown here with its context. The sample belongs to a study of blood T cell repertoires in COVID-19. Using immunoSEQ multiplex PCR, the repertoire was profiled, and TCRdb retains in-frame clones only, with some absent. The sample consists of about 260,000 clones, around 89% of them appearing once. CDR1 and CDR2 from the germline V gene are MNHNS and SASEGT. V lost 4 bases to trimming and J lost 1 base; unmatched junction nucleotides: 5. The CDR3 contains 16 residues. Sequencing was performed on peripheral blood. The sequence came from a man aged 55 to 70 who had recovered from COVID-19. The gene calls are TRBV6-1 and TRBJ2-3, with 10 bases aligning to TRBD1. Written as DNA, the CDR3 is TGTGCCAGCAGTGGACAGGGGGCCATTGGCACAGATACGCAGTATTTT. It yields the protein CASSGQGAIGTDTQYF.